This T cell receptor beta chain was profiled in a study of TIL therapy for anti-PD-1-resistant metastatic lung cancer. For the study at large: Patients had a median age of 54 years (range 38-75).

General study results and limits: Patients were highly selected, enriched for treatment-naive, never-smoker and oncogene-addicted cases.

The CDR3 is 16 residues long. V was pared by 5 bases and J by 0 bases, with 3 bases of the junction left unmatched. Germline V gene data show CDR1 as SGHVS and CDR2 as FQNEAQ. Time point meaning: pre-treatment sample, taken before nivolumab and TIL therapy. The libraries were made with immunoSEQ v3. TCRdb's copy holds only in-frame clones and misses some; the assay was immunoSEQ multiplex PCR. The sample consists of 54,000 or so clones, roughly 80% of them appearing once. On this clone: Its antigen is not known.

Sequences were derived from blood, sampled at baseline. The receptor's source is a person between 25 and 79 years old with non-small cell lung cancer. The rearrangement joins TRBV7-8 to TRBJ1-5; 11 bases match TRBD1. This CDR3 reads CASSDGQGASNQPQHF. CDR3 nucleotide sequence: TGTGCCAGCAGCGACGGACAGGGGGCTAGCAATCAGCCCCAGCATTTT.